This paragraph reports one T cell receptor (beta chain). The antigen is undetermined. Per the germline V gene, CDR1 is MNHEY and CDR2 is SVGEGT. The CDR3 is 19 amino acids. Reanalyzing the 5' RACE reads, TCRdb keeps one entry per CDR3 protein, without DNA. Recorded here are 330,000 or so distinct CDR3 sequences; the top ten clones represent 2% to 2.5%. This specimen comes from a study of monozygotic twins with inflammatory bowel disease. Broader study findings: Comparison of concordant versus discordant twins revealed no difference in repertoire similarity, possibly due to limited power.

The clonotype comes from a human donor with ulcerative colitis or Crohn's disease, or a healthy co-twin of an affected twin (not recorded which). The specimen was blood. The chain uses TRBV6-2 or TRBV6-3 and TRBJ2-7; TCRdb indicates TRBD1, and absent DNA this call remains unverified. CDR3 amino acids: CASSPTGTGRLVSRNEQYF.